This entry is about one T cell receptor beta chain. The antigen is unknown. This sample was included in a study of somatic mutations in cytotoxic T cells in rheumatoid arthritis. Notes on the study in general: Compared with age-matched healthy controls, rheumatoid arthritis patients did not differ significantly in CD8+ T-cell clonality.

The CDR3 has 16 amino acids. Trimming at V came to 4 bases and at J to 5 bases, leaving 14 bases not matched to a gene. The germline CDR1 and CDR2 sequences are SGDLS and YYNGEE. Assay used: immunoSEQ multiplex PCR; TCRdb lists only in-frame clones, some missing. The table includes approximately 18,000 clones, roughly 80% detected once. The rearrangement joins TRBV9 to TRBJ1-1; 7 bases fit TRBD1. This sequence was found in an adult with rheumatoid arthritis. Sequenced sample: CD8+ T cells sorted from blood. CDR3 bases: TGTGCCAGCAGCCCTAGTCGGAGCAGGGGGGAAACTGAAGCTTTCTTT. Encoded protein: CASSPSRSRGETEAFF.